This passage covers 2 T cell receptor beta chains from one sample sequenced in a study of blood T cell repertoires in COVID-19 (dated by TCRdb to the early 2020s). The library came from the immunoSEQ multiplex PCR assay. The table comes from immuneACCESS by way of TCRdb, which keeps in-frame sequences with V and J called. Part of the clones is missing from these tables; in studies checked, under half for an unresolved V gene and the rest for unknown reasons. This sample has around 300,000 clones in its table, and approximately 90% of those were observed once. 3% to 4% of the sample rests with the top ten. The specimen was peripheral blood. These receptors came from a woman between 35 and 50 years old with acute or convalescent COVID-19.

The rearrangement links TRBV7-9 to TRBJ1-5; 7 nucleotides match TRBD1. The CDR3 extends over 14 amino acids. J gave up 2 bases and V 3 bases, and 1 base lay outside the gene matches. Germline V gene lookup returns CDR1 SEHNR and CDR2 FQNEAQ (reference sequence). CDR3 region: CASSFQGGNQPQHF. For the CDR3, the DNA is TGTGCCAGCAGCTTTCAGGGGGGCAATCAGCCCCAGCATTTT.

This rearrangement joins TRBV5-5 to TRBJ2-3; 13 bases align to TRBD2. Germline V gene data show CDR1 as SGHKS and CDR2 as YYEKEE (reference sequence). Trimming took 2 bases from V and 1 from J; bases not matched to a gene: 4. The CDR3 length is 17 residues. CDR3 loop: CASSLTGTSGGTDTQYF. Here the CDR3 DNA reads TGTGCCAGCAGCTTAACCGGGACTAGCGGGGGCACAGATACGCAGTATTTT.